The 17 T cell receptor beta chains listed next were all sequenced from one sample in a study of CD4 and CD8 cells across lung adenocarcinoma regions. One entry per CDR3 protein, called by TCRdb with MiXCR from the PCR reads. The table records approximately 12,000 distinct CDR3 sequences, 40% to 55% of them present only once. Sample: CD8+ T cells from the margin of a lung tumor. All receptors come from a female donor with lung adenocarcinoma. The CD4 and CD8 labels of this study may be unreliable.

The chain couples TRBV4-1 to TRBJ1-1, with D hard to call. The CDR3 has 18 residues. In germline, CDR1 is MGHRA, CDR2 YSYEKL. Trimming pared 3 bases from V and 0 bases from J, leaving 20 bases between. The CDR3: CASSQAGVAGSMNTEAFF. The DNA for the CDR3 is TGCGCCAGCAGCCAGGCCGGGGTGGCAGGCTCAATGAACACTGAAGCTTTCTTT.

This clonotype is deemed medium-sized (0.01 to 0.1%). The rearrangement links TRBV6-1 to TRBJ2-1; a weak D match, TRBD1 (5 bases). The CDR3 loop spans 15 amino acids. The V and J ends lost 7 bases and 10 bases respectively, with 23 bases between them. CDR1 and CDR2 (germline): MNHNS, SASEGT. Here the CDR3 reads CASNQGVSRTYEQFF. CDR3 DNA: TGTGCCAGCAATCAGGGTGTGAGTCGCACATACGAGCAGTTCTTC.

Ten or more counts support this clonotype. V and J are TRBV11-1 and TRBJ2-1; TRBD2 is a possible D gene (5 bases). With the DNA end fitting TRBJ2-7 better, the J assignment may be wrong. Germline CDR1 and CDR2: SGHAT and FQDESV (reference sequence). The CDR3 length is 16 residues. CDR3 nucleotide sequence: TGTGCCAGCAGCTTAACAGCATTTAGTAGCGCCTACGAGCAGTACTTC. This translates into CASSLTAFSSAYEQYF.

This clonotype was observed once. This chain joins TRBV6-1 and TRBJ2-5, with TRBD2 identical over 11 bases. Matching the DNA end better, TRBJ2-7 makes the J call doubtful. CDR3 length: 17 amino acids. The V gene's germline CDR1 is MNHNS and CDR2 SASEGT. The CDR3 sequence: CASSRLAGGLRPYEQYF. The CDR3 DNA follows: TGTGCCAGCAGCAGGCTAGCGGGAGGCCTTCGGCCCTACGAGCAGTACTTC.

Comments on this clonotype: Germline is not matched at one junction end, which may reflect a read error. This chain links TRBV6-5 with TRBJ2-1; D is tentatively TRBD1 or TRBD2 (5 bases each). The CDR3 runs to 15 residues. Germline-derived CDR1 and CDR2 are MNHEY and SVGAGI. The CDR3 DNA sequence: TGTGCCAGCAGATTCTCCGGGGCGAGCGGCAATAAGCAGTTCTTT. Encoded protein: CASRFSGASGNKQFF.

Points on this clonotype: The junction departs from the called germline gene at one end, perhaps through a read error. The chain joins TRBV27 to TRBJ2-3, with D possibly TRBD2 on 6 matching bases. This CDR3 has 14 residues. Germline V CDR1 and CDR2: MNHEY, SMNVEV (reference sequence). The CDR3 bases are TGTGCCAGCAGTTTGGGCGGGGTCAAAAACACGCAGTACTTT. This translates into CASSLGGVKNTQYF.

Note on this clonotype: The junction departs from germline at one end; a sequencing error may be responsible. V is TRBV10-1 and J is TRBJ2-3; weak D call: TRBD2 (6 bases). Germline CDR1 is WNHNN and CDR2 is SYGVQD (reference sequence). This CDR3 has 14 residues. In nucleotides, the CDR3 is TGCGCGGGGAGTGGGTTAACTAGCACAGAGACGCAGTATTTC. As protein: CAGSGLTSTETQYF.

The chain has TRBV6-5 and TRBJ2-1; 11 nucleotides match TRBD2. The end of the DNA is better explained by TRBJ2-3, so the J call may be wrong. Germline V gene lookup returns CDR1 MNHEY and CDR2 SVGAGI. The CDR3 runs to 15 residues. The CDR3 protein is CASRFSGTSGNTQYF. CDR3 coding DNA: TGTGCCAGCAGATTCTCCGGGACTAGCGGCAATACGCAGTATTTT.

The chain uses TRBV27 and TRBJ2-1; 8 nucleotides align to TRBD2. Germline V lookup: CDR1 MNHEY, CDR2 SMNVEV (reference sequence). The CDR3 runs to 14 residues. V lost 5 bases to trimming and J lost 7 bases; unmatched junction nucleotides: 7. The CDR3 region is CASSTPGGANEQFF. The DNA for the CDR3 is TGTGCCAGCAGTACGCCCGGGGGGGCTAATGAGCAGTTCTTC.

The V gene is TRBV27, the J gene TRBJ2-2; a weak D match, TRBD2 (5 bases). Trimming took 7 bases from V and 16 from J, leaving 22 bases between them. CDR1 is MNHEY and CDR2 is SMNVEV in the germline V gene (reference sequence). The CDR3 loop spans 13 amino acids. The CDR3 loop reads CASKGEGTGKQFF. In DNA, the CDR3 is TGTGCCAGCAAAGGAGAGGGCACCGGGAAGCAGTTTTTT.

The sample holds a few counts of this clonotype. This chain uses TRBV6-1 with TRBJ2-5, with a tentative D call TRBD2 (6 bases). The ends were cut back, 9 bases at V and 2 bases at J, with 13 bases in the middle. Germline lookup yields CDR1 MNHNS and CDR2 SASEGT. This CDR3 is 13 amino acids long. The CDR3 DNA reads as TGTGCCAGTTCGGACTACCTACAAGAGACCCAGTACTTC. Translating gives CASSDYLQETQYF.

This clonotype was observed a handful of times. V is TRBV7-2 and J is TRBJ2-3; 12 bases agree with TRBD2. Germline loops: CDR1 SGHTA, CDR2 FQGNSA. The length of the CDR3 is 15 residues. J was trimmed by 7 bases and V by 1 base; bases with no gene match: 3. DNA for the CDR3: TGTGCCAGCAGCTTAGGACTAGCGGGGGTTAATACGCAGTATTTT. Its translation: CASSLGLAGVNTQYF. The full variable domain, completed using reference TRBV7-2 and TRBJ2-3, is GAGVSQSPSNKVTEKGKDVELRCDPISGHTALYWYRQSLGQGLEFLIYFQGNSAPDKSGLPSDRFSAERTGGSVSTLTIQRTQQEDSAVYLCASSLGLAGVNTQYFGPGTRLTVL.

This clonotype was counted at least ten times. J is TRBJ1-6 and V is TRBV6-1; 9 bases align to TRBD1. The germline V gene has CDR1 MNHNS and CDR2 SASEGT. Trimming took 1 base from V and 9 from J; bases not matched to a gene: 7. This CDR3 has 16 residues. CDR3 protein: CASSEDRGTGLSPLHF. The CDR3 nucleotides read TGTGCCAGCAGTGAAGATCGAGGGACAGGGCTTTCACCCCTCCACTTT.

With respect to this clonotype: The CDR3 does not close with the conserved phenylalanine or tryptophan, likely indicating a read error. The DNA is omitted, as the CDR3 cannot be located on it reliably, and the CDR3 follows TCRdb's listing. The chain has TRBV7-2 and TRBJ2-5; the tabulated D call, TRBD1, remains unverified against the DNA. The CDR3 length equals 13 residues, ends included. Germline V CDR1 and CDR2: SGHTA, FQGNSA. The CDR3 protein is CASGPVWGQTSFS.

This chain connects TRBV5-5 to TRBJ1-1; D possibly corresponds to TRBD1 (6 bases). V lost 1 base to trimming and J lost 3 bases, with 7 bases between them. This CDR3 comprises 13 residues. The germline V gene encodes CDR1 SGHKS and CDR2 YYEKEE (reference sequence). Here the CDR3 DNA reads TGTGCCAGCAGCTTGCAGGGGTACACTGAAGCTTTCTTT. Its translation is CASSLQGYTEAFF.

Comments on this clonotype: Because it lacks the conserved phenylalanine or tryptophan at the end, this CDR3 is likely a read error. The limits of the CDR3 on the DNA are not certain, so only TCRdb's listed CDR3 is given. This chain joins TRBV6-1 and TRBJ2-5; the table assigns TRBD2, which was not confirmed against the DNA. Germline lookup yields CDR1 MNHNS and CDR2 SASEGT. 16 amino acids form the CDR3, both terminal residues included. The CDR3 here is CASSDYASGGQESWYL.

The sample holds a few counts of this clonotype. This chain joins TRBV6-1 and TRBJ2-5, with D perhaps TRBD1 or TRBD2 (5 bases each). The germline CDR1 and CDR2 sequences are MNHNS and SASEGT. The V end lost 5 bases, the J end lost 3 bases, and 10 bases lay between the germline ends. This CDR3 has 13 amino acids. CDR3 sequence reads: CASSPWDEETQYF. The CDR3 nucleotides are TGTGCCAGCAGTCCATGGGACGAAGAGACCCAGTACTTC.